The following is a T cell receptor beta chain sequence with its context. TCRdb's table, derived via immunoSEQ multiplex PCR, lists solely in-frame clones and lacks some. The sample has tens of thousands of clones; 87% are singletons. These data originate in a study of PD-L1 blockade in urothelial cancer. Turning to the study itself: Patients with male sex and bladder-origin urothelial cancer accounted for twenty-five of 29 enrolled.

Germline CDR1 and CDR2: MDHEN and SYDVKM. The V segment lost 4 bases and the J segment 5 bases; nucleotides outside the gene matches: 7. The CDR3 spans 14 residues. This TCR was recovered from a woman aged 70-85 years with urothelial cancer. This material consisted of PBMCs, taken around atezolizumab (anti-PD-L1) treatment. This chain links TRBV28 with TRBJ2-5, with 7 bases identical to TRBD2. In DNA form, the CDR3 reads TGTGCCAGCAGTTGGCAGGGAGGGACGGAGACCCAGTACTTC. This sequence encodes CASSWQGGTETQYF.